This TCR beta chain came from a study of T cells in Graves' hyperthyroidism and ophthalmopathy. From RNA transcripts, TCR beta CDR3 regions were amplified. HTBI primers were the set used in a first-round RT-PCR of the TCR CDR3. MiXCR was run by TCRdb on the multiplex PCR reads, yielding one entry per CDR3 protein. The table lists around 300,000 distinct CDR3 sequences, 25% to 30% of them singletons. The study based diagnoses on clinical symptoms, serum thyroxine and TRAb, thyroid ultrasound and orbital computed tomography. Drawn at first hyperthyroidism diagnosis, the blood sample preceded any ophthalmopathy symptoms. Study-wide results and caveats: Expanded thyroid clonotypes (above 0.001) were mostly also found in blood.

Between the trimmed V and J ends, which lost 6 bases and 10 bases, there was a span of 12 bases. CDR1 and CDR2 from the germline V gene are MNHEY and SVGEGT. The CDR3 covers 11 residues. There are many counts of this clonotype. Its antigen is not known. V usage is TRBV6-2 or TRBV6-3 and J usage is TRBJ2-5; no clear D. Sequencing input: blood. The sequence was collected from a man aged 40-49 years with Graves' hyperthyroidism that later progressed to Graves' ophthalmopathy. This chain's CDR3 is CASSQLPYQYF. As DNA, the CDR3 is TGTGCCAGCAGCCAACTACCGTACCAGTACTTC.